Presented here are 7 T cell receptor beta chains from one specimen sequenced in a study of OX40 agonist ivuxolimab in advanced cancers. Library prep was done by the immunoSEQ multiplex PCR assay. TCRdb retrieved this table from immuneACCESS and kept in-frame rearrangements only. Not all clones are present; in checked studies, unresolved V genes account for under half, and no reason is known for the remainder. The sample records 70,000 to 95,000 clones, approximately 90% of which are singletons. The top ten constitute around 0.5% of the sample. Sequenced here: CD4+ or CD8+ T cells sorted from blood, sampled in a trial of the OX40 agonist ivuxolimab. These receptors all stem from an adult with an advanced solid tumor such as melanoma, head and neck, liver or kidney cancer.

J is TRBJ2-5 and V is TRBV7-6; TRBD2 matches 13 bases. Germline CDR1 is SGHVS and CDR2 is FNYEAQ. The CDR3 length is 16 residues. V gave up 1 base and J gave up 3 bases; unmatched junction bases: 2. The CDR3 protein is CASSLVGLAGEETQYF. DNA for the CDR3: TGTGCCAGCAGCTTAGTTGGACTAGCGGGAGAAGAGACCCAGTACTTC.

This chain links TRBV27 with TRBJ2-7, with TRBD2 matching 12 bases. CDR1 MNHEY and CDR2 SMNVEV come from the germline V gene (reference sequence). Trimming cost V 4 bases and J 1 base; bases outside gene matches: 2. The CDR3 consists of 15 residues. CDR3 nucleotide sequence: TGTGCCAGCAGTTCTAGCGGGAGGGCGTCCTACGAGCAGTACTTC. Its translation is CASSSSGRASYEQYF.

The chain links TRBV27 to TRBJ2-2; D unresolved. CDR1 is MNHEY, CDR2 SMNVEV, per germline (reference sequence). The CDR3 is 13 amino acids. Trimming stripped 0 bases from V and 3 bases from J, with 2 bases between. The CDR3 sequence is CASSLSDTGELFF. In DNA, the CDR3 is TGTGCCAGCAGTTTATCAGACACCGGGGAGCTGTTTTTT.

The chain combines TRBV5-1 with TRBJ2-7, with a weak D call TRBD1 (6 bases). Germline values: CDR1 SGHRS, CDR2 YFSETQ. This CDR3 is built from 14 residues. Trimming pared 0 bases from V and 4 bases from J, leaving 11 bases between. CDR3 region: CASSLEGGYYEQYF. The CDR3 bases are TGCGCCAGCAGCTTGGAAGGGGGATATTACGAGCAGTACTTC.

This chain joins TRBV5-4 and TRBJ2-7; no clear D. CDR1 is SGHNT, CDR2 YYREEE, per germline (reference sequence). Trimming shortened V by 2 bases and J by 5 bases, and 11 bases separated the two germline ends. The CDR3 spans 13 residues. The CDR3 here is CASSFRALDEQYF. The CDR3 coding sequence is TGTGCCAGCAGCTTTCGCGCCCTCGACGAGCAGTACTTC.

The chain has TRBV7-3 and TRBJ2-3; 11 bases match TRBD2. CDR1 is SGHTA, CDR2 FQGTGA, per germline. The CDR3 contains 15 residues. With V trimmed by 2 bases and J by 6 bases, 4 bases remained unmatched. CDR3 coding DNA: TGTGCCAGCAGCTTATTAGCGGGGGGGGCGGATACGCAGTATTTT. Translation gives CASSLLAGGADTQYF.

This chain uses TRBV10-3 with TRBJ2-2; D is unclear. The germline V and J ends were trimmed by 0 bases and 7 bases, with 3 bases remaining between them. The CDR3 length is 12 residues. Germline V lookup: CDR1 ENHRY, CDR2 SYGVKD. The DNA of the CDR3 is TGTGCCATCAGTGAGTCGAGCGGGGAGCTGTTTTTT. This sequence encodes CAISESSGELFF.